These 13 T cell receptor beta chains originate from one sample sequenced in a study of T cell repertoires in cytomegalovirus infection. TCRdb independently ran MiXCR on the reads; one entry per CDR3 protein. The sample shows about 250,000 distinct CDR3 sequences, 10% to 15% of them seen only once. The sample comprised PBMCs. The origin of the receptors is a human donor in good health (CMV status not recorded). Some clones in this sample may be carry-over from other donors' samples.

The rearrangement joins TRBV7-2 to TRBJ2-1; possibly TRBD1 for D (7 bases). V dropped 5 bases and J dropped 7 bases, with 15 bases sitting between them. The CDR3 is 14 residues long. The germline CDR1 and CDR2 sequences are SGHTA and FQGNSA. As DNA, the CDR3 is TGTGCCAGCAGCCCCTGGACAGGAGGGAATGAGCAGTTCTTC. It specifies CASSPWTGGNEQFF.

Ten or more counts support this clonotype. The chain is built from TRBV2 and TRBJ2-7, with 12 bases identical to TRBD1. This CDR3 is built from 14 residues. Germline-derived CDR1 and CDR2 are SNHLY and FYNNEI. Germline trimming cut 7 bases from V and 6 bases from J; bases unmatched to any gene: 7. In DNA, the CDR3 is TGTGCCAGCAAGGGTGGGACAGGGGGCCGCGAGCAGTACTTC. Translation: CASKGGTGGREQYF.

This clonotype showed up many times. The V call is TRBV15, the J call TRBJ1-3; TRBD1 matches at 10 bases. The CDR3 is 16 amino acids. The V gene's germline CDR1 is LNHNV and CDR2 YYDKDF (reference sequence). The junction had 7 bases not matched to a gene; V was cut back by 4 bases and J by 4 bases. CDR3 amino acids: CATSKTGGAVGNTIYF. Written as DNA, the CDR3 is TGTGCCACCAGCAAGACAGGGGGCGCGGTCGGAAACACCATATATTTT.

V gene TRBV9 combines with J gene TRBJ2-1; TRBD1 is a possible D gene (6 bases). Germline-derived CDR1 and CDR2 are SGDLS and YYNGEE. V dropped 3 bases and J dropped 1 base, with 11 bases sitting between them. The CDR3 length is 15 residues. Here the CDR3 reads CASSAQGLSYNEQFF. CDR3 DNA sequence: TGTGCCAGCAGCGCCCAGGGGCTTTCCTACAATGAGCAGTTCTTC. The whole variable domain, remainder taken from reference TRBV9 and TRBJ2-1, is DSGVTQTPKHLITATGQRVTLRCSPRSGDLSVYWYQQSLDQGLQFLIQYYNGEERAKGNILERFSAQQFPDLHSELNLSSLELGDSALYFCASSAQGLSYNEQFFGPGTRLTVL.

This chain uses TRBV10-2 with TRBJ1-1; D unresolved. The CDR3 runs to 12 residues. The ends were cut back, 8 bases at V and 0 bases at J, with 7 bases in the middle. The germline V gene encodes CDR1 WSHSY and CDR2 SAAADI. The CDR3 loop is CASRTMNTEAFF. CDR3 DNA sequence: TGCGCCAGCCGAACCATGAACACTGAAGCTTTCTTT.

The rearrangement uses TRBV7-9 and TRBJ1-4; 7 bases line up with TRBD1. Germline V gives CDR1 SEHNR, CDR2 FQNEAQ (reference sequence). CDR3 length: 13 residues. V lost 10 bases, J lost 5 bases, and 7 bases stayed unmatched. The CDR3 region is CAIQDRTNEKLFF. The CDR3 nucleotides read TGTGCCATCCAGGACAGGACAAATGAAAAACTGTTTTTT.

This clonotype was observed many times. The chain uses TRBV7-7 and TRBJ2-3, with D perhaps TRBD1 (5 bases). CDR3 length: 15 residues. The V end lost 1 base, the J end lost 0 bases, and 8 bases lay between the germline ends. CDR1 and CDR2 (germline): SSHAT, FNYEAQ (reference sequence). The CDR3 region is CASSLGPGSTDTQYF. CDR3 nucleotide sequence: TGTGCCAGCAGCTTAGGGCCAGGGAGCACAGATACGCAGTATTTT.

This clonotype has a handful of counts. The chain carries TRBV5-1 and TRBJ1-5; D is unclear. V shed 0 bases and J shed 5 bases, with 6 bases lying between them. The V gene's germline CDR1 is SGHRS and CDR2 YFSETQ. This CDR3 is built from 13 residues. In DNA, the CDR3 is TGCGCCAGCAGCTTGGATGCTGATCAGCCCCAGCATTTT. Translating it yields CASSLDADQPQHF.

J is TRBJ2-7 and V is TRBV24-1; 10 nucleotides match TRBD1. CDR3 size: 15 residues. The V gene's germline CDR1 is KGHDR and CDR2 SFDVKD. J lost 4 bases, V lost 4 bases, and 6 bases had no gene match. The CDR3, as DNA: TGTGCCACCAGTGACTCCCGGGACAGGGGTTACGAGCAGTACTTC. Encoded protein: CATSDSRDRGYEQYF.

This clonotype was seen ten or more times. This rearrangement joins TRBV2 to TRBJ1-1, with a possible D match to TRBD1 (5 bases). Trimming stripped 7 bases from V and 5 bases from J, with 14 bases between. Germline V gene sequence: CDR1 SNHLY, CDR2 FYNNEI. The length of the CDR3 is 13 residues. In nucleotides, the CDR3 is TGTGCCAGCACCCGGGGAGGGGAAACTGAAGCTTTCTTT. Translation: CASTRGGETEAFF.

This clonotype was seen many times. The genes are TRBV7-9 and TRBJ2-4; D unclear. This CDR3 is built from 15 residues. V lost 1 base to trimming and J lost 0 bases, with 7 bases between them. Germline CDR1 is SEHNR and CDR2 is FQNEAQ (reference sequence). CDR3 sequence (DNA): TGTGCCAGCAGCTTAGAGGGTCTAGCCAAAAACATTCAGTACTTC. This sequence encodes CASSLEGLAKNIQYF.

CDR3 residues: CSVDGLAGPDTQYF. The CDR3 coding sequence is TGCAGCGTTGATGGACTAGCGGGACCAGATACGCAGTATTTT. The chain joins TRBV29-1 to TRBJ2-3; 12 nucleotides align to TRBD2. Germline V lookup: CDR1 SQVTM, CDR2 ANQGSEA. With V trimmed by 3 bases and J by 4 bases, 2 bases remained unmatched. The CDR3 is made up of 14 amino acids.

This clonotype showed up just a few times. The chain combines TRBV10-3 with TRBJ1-2, with 7 bases lining up with TRBD1. CDR3 length equals 14 residues. The junction had 11 bases not matched to a gene; V was cut back by 10 bases and J by 3 bases. Germline CDR1 ENHRY, CDR2 SYGVKD. In nucleotides, the CDR3 is TGTGCCACCCGGGACAGTCCACCCGACTATGGCTACACCTTC. As protein: CATRDSPPDYGYTF.